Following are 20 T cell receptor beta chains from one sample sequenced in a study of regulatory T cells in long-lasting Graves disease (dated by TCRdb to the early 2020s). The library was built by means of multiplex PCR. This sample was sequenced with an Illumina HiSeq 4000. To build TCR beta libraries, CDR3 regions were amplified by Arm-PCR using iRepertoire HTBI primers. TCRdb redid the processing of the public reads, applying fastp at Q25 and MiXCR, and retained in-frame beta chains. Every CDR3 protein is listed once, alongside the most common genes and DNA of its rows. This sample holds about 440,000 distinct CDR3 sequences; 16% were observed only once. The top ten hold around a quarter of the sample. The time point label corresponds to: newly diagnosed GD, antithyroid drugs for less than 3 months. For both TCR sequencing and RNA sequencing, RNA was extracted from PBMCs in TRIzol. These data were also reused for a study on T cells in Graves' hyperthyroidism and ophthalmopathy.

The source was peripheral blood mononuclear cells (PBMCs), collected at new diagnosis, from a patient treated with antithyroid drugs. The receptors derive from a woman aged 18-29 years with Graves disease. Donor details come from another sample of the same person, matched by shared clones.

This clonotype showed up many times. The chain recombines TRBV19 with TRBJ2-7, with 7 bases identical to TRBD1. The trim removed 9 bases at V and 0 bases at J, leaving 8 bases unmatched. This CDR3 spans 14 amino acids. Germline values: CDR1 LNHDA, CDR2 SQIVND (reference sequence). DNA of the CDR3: TGTGCCAGCAGCGCGACAGGGAGCTCCTACGAGCAGTACTTC. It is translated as CASSATGSSYEQYF. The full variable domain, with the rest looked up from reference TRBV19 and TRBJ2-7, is DGGITQSPKYLFRKEGQNVTLSCEQNLNHDAMYWYRQDPGQGLRLIYYSQIVNDFQKGDIAEGYSVSREKKESFPLTVTSAQKNPTAFYLCASSATGSSYEQYFGPGTRLTVT.

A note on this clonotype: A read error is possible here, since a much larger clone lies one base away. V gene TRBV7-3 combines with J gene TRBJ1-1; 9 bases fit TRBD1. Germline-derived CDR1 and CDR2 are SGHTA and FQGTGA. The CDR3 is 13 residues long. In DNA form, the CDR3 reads TGTGCCATCAGCCAAGACAGGGGGACTGAAGCTTTCTTT. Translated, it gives CAISQDRGTEAFF. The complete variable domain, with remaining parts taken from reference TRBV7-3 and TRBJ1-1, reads GAGVSQTPSNKVTEKGKYVELRCDPISGHTALYWYRQSLGQGPEFLIYFQGTGAADDSGLPNDRFFAVRPEGSVSTLKIQRTERGDSAVYLCAISQDRGTEAFFGQGTRLTVV.

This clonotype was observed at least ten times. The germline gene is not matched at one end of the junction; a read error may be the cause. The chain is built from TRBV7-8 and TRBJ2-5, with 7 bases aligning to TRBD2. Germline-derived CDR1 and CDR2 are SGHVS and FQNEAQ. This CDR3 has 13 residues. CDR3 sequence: CASSLGRARREFF. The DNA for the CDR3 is TGTGCCAGCAGCTTAGGTCGGGCGCGGCGGGAGTTCTTC.

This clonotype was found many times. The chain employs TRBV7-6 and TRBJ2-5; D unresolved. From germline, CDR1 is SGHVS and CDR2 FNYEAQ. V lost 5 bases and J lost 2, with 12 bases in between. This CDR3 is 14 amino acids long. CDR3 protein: CASSKESFQETQYF. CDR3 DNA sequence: TGTGCCAGCAGCAAAGAGTCGTTTCAAGAGACCCAGTACTTC.

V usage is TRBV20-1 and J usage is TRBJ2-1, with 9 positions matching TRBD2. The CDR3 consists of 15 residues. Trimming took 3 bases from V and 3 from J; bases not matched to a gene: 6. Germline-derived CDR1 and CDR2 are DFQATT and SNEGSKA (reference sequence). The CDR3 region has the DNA TGCAGTGCTAGTGGGCGGGAGGGGGTCTACAATGAGCAGTTCTTC. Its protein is CSASGREGVYNEQFF.

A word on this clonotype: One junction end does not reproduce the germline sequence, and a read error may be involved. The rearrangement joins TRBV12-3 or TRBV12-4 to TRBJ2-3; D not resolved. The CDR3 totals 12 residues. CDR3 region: CASSLIGDTQCF. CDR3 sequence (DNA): TGTGCCAGCAGTTTAATAGGAGATACGCAGTGTTTT.

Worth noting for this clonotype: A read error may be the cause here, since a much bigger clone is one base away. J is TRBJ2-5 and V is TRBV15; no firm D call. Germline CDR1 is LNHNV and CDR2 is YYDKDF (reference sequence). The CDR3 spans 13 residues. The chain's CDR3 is CATSRGAEETQCF. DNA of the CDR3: TGTGCCACCAGCAGAGGTGCGGAAGAGACCCAGTGCTTC. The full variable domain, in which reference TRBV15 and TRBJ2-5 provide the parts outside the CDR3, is DAMVIQNPRYQVTQFGKPVTLSCSQTLNHNVMYWYQQKSSQAPKLLFHYYDKDFNNEADTPDNFQSRRPNTSFCFLDIRSPGLGDTAMYLCATSRGAEETQCFGPGTRLLVL.

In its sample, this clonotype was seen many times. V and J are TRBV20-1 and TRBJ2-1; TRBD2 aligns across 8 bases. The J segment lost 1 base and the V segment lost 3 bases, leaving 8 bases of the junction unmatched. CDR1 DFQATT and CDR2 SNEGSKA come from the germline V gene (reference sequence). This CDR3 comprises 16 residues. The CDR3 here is CSASSPAGESYNEQFF. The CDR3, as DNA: TGCAGTGCTAGCTCCCCAGCGGGAGAATCCTACAATGAGCAGTTCTTC.

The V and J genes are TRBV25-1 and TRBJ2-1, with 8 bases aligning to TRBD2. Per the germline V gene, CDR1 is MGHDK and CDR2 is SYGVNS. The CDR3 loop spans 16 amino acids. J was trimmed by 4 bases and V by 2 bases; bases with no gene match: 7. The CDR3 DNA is TGTGCCAGCAGTGAAATTGTATTAGCGGGATACAATGAGCAGTTCTTC. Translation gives CASSEIVLAGYNEQFF.

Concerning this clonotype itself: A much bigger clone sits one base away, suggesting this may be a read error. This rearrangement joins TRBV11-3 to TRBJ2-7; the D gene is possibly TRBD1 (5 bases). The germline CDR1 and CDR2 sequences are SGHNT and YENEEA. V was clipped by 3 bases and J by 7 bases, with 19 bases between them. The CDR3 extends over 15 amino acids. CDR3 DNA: TGTGCCAGCAGCTTTAGGCAGGGAACCTACAATGAGCAGTACTTC. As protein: CASSFRQGTYNEQYF.

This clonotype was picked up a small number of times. CDR3 DNA: TGTGCCAGCTCACCGACGGCTGGCAATGAGCAGTTCTTC. It is translated as CASSPTAGNEQFF. This chain uses TRBV18 with TRBJ2-1; D is ambiguous. Germline CDR1 reads KGHSH; CDR2 reads LQKENI. V shed 3 bases and J shed 6 bases, with 9 bases lying between them. The CDR3 has 13 amino acids.

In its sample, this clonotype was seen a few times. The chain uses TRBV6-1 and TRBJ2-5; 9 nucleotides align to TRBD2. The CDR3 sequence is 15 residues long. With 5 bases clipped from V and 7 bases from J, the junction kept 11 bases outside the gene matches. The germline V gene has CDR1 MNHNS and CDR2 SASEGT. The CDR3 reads CASSISGRTLGTQYF. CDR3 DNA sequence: TGTGCCAGCAGTATAAGCGGGAGGACCCTCGGGACCCAGTACTTC.

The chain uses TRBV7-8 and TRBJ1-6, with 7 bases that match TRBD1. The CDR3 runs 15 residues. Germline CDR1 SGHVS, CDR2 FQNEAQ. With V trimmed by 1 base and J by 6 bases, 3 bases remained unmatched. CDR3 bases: TGTGCCAGCAGCTTAGAAGCAGGGGGTAATTCACCCCTCCACTTT. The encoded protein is CASSLEAGGNSPLHF.

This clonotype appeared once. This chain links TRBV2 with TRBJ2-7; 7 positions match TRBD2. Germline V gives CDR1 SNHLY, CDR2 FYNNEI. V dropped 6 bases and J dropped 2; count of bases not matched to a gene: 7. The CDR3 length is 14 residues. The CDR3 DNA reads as TGTGCCAGCAGATTTGGAGGGAGGGCCTACGAGCAGTACTTC. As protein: CASRFGGRAYEQYF.

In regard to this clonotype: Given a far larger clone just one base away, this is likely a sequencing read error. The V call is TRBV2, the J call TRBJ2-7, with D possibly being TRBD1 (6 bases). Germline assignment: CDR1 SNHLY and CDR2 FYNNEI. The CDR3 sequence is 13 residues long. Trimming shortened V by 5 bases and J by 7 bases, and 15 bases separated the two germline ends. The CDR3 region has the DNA TGTGCCAGCAGTCCAACAGGGTACGGTGAGCAGTACTTC. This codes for CASSPTGYGEQYF.

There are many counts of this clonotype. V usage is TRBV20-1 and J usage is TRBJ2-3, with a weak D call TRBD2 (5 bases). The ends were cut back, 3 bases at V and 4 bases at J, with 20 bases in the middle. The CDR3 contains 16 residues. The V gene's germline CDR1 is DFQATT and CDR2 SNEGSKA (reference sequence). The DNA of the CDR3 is TGCAGTGCTAGCCCCTTAGGACTCCCCAAGTCAGATACGCAGTATTTT. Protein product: CSASPLGLPKSDTQYF.

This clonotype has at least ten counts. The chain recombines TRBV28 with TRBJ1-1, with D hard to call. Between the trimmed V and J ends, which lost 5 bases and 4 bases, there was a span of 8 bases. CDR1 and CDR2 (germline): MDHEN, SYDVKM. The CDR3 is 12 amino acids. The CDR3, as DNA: TGTGCCAGCAGTACGAGGGCCACTGAAGCTTTCTTT. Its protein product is CASSTRATEAFF. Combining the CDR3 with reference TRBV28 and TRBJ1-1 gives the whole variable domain DVKVTQSSRYLVKRTGEKVFLECVQDMDHENMFWYRQDPGLGLRLIYFSYDVKMKEKGDIPEGYSVSREKKERFSLILESASTNQTSMYLCASSTRATEAFFGQGTRLTVV.

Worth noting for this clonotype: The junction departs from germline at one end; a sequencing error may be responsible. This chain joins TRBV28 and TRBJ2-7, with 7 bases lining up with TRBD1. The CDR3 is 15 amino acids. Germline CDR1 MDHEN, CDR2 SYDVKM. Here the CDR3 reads CASSFPGQSSYGQYF. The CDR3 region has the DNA TGTGCCAGCAGTTTCCCGGGACAGAGCTCCTACGGGCAGTACTTC.

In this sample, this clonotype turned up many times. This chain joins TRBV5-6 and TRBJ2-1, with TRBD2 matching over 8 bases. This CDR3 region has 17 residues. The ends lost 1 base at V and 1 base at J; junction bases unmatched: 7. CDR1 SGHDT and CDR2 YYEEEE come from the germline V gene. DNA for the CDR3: TGTGCCAGCAGCTTGCGGTCTAGCGGGCCTTCCTACAATGAGCAGTTCTTC. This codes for CASSLRSSGPSYNEQFF. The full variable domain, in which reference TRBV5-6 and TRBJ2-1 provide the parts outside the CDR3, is DAGVTQSPTHLIKTRGQQVTLRCSPKSGHDTVSWYQQALGQGPQFIFQYYEEEERQRGNFPDRFSGHQFPNYSSELNVNALLLGDSALYLCASSLRSSGPSYNEQFFGPGTRLTVL.

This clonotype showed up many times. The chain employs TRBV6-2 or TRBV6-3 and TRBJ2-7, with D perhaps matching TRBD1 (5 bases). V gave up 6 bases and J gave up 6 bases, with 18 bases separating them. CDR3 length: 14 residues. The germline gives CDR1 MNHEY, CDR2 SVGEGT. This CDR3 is CASSGPGNNGEQYF. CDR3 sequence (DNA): TGTGCCAGCAGCGGCCCAGGGAATAACGGCGAGCAGTACTTC.